These T cell receptor beta chains were read from a single sample in a study of lymphopenia after photon versus proton radiotherapy. The protocol was immunoSEQ multiplex PCR, while the TCRdb copy is restricted to in-frame clones and leaves out a portion. The table includes about 19,000 clones, around 90% detected once. Sequenced here: peripheral blood, sampled from a patient treated with photon-based radiotherapy. All receptors come from a man between 60 and 75 years old with pancreatic cancer. Both conserved end residues are part of each CDR3. Fields, in order: clone size, V gene, CDR3 length, D gene, J gene, CDR3 DNA, CDR3 protein. The D gene is left open where the match is weak. Size tells how often a clone was seen (once, few, many) or the class of an expanded clone, and some rows leave it out.

NA	TRBV18	14	NA	TRBJ1-4	TGTGCCAGCTCACCTACGACAGGAGGCGAAAAACTGTTTTTT	CASSPTTGGEKLFF
NA	TRBV6-1	15	NA	TRBJ2-2	TGTGCCAGCAGCTTGACCCACTTGGGCACCGGGGAGCTGTTTTTT	CASSLTHLGTGELFF
NA	TRBV11-2	14	NA	TRBJ2-1	TGTGCCAGCAGCTTACAGGGATGGGTCAATGAGCAGTTCTTC	CASSLQGWVNEQFF
NA	TRBV7-3	15	TRBD1	TRBJ2-2	TGTGCCAGCAGCCCCGGGACAGGGAACACCGGGGAGCTGTTTTTT	CASSPGTGNTGELFF
NA	TRBV5-1	16	NA	TRBJ2-7	TGCGCCAGCAGCTTGGACGTCGGAGTCCCCTCCTACGAGCAGTACTTC	CASSLDVGVPSYEQYF
NA	TRBV6-5	12	NA	TRBJ2-7	TGTGCCAGCAGGACAGGAGCCTACGAGCAGTACTTC	CASRTGAYEQYF
NA	TRBV10-3	15	NA	TRBJ2-2	TGTGCCATCGGGGGGGCCCAGGGCTTTATCGGGGAGCTGTTTTTT	CAIGGAQGFIGELFF
NA	TRBV5-7	14	NA	TRBJ2-5	TGTGCCAGCAGCTTGGGGGACATTCAAGAGACCCAGTACTTC	CASSLGDIQETQYF
NA	TRBV6-5	14	NA	TRBJ1-4	TGTGCCAGCAAATGGGGGACAACTAATGAAAAACTGTTTTTT	CASKWGTTNEKLFF
NA	TRBV5-4	14	NA	TRBJ2-2	TGTGCCAGCCGTGGGGGGTCCAACACCGGGGAGCTGTTTTTT	CASRGGSNTGELFF
few	TRBV6-1	14	TRBD1	TRBJ2-7	TGTGCCAGCAGTGAAGCGGGGACAGGCTACGAGCAGTACTTC	CASSEAGTGYEQYF
once	TRBV5-4	15	NA	TRBJ1-2	TGTGCCAGCAGCTTGGGGGTTACCCTTAACTATGGCTACACCTTC	CASSLGVTLNYGYTF
NA	TRBV5-1	14	NA	TRBJ2-4	TGCGCCAGCAGCCTGGGACGGCCGGGTGACATTCAGTACTTC	CASSLGRPGDIQYF
NA	TRBV2	16	NA	TRBJ2-1	TGTGCCAGCAGTGTTGAGACACGACGCTCCTACAATGAGCAGTTCTTC	CASSVETRRSYNEQFF
NA	TRBV27	19	NA	TRBJ2-6	TGTGCCACCATGGGAGTCGTAGGGAGGCCAAGCTCTGGGGCCAACGTCCTGACTTTC	CATMGVVGRPSSGANVLTF
NA	TRBV4-3	15	TRBD2	TRBJ2-1	TGCGCCAGCAGCCACCAGGAAGCGGGGTACAATGAGCAGTTCTTC	CASSHQEAGYNEQFF
NA	TRBV28	12	NA	TRBJ2-3	TGTGCCAGCAGTTTAGAGGCCACATCTGTACATTTT	CASSLEATSVHF
NA	TRBV2	13	NA	TRBJ2-4	TGTGCCAGCAGTGAATTCCAGGGAAACATTCAGTACTTC	CASSEFQGNIQYF
NA	TRBV6-1	15	NA	TRBJ1-4	TGTGCCAGCAGTGAAGCGGGGCACACGGGGGAAAAACTGTTTTTT	CASSEAGHTGEKLFF
NA	TRBV19	14	TRBD2	TRBJ2-1	TGTGCCAGTAGTTCACTAGCGGGGTTGTATGAGCAGTTCTTC	CASSSLAGLYEQFF
NA	TRBV6-4	15	TRBD1	TRBJ1-3	TGTGCCAGCAGTGAGGACAGGGGGCCGGGAAACACCATATATTTT	CASSEDRGPGNTIYF